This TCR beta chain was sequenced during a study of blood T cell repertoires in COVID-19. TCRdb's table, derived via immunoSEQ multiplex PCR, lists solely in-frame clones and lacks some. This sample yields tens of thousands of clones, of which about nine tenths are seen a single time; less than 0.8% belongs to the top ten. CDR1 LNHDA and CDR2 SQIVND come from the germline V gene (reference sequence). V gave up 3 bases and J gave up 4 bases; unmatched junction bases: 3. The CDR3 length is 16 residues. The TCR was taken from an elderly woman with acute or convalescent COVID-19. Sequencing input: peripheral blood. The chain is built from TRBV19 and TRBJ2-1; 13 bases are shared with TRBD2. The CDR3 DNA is TGTGCCAGTAGTATCCAACTAGCGGGAGGGTACAATGAGCAGTTCTTC. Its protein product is CASSIQLAGGYNEQFF.